Listed here are 11 T cell receptor beta chains from one sample, sequenced in a study of CD8 T cells in Susac syndrome. It was with random hexamers that roughly 0.5 to 1 ug RNA was reverse transcribed. TCRdb analysed the immunoSEQ multiplex PCR reads with MiXCR anew, one entry per CDR3 protein. The sample has around 160,000 distinct CDR3 sequences, over 85% seen once. Sequencing input: CD4+ T cells from PBMCs. These receptors were obtained from a human donor in good health.

The rearrangement joins TRBV18 to TRBJ1-5, with 12 bases aligning to TRBD1. The CDR3 contains 16 residues. The germline V gene has CDR1 KGHSH and CDR2 LQKENI. J gave up 3 bases and V 3 bases, and 3 bases lay outside the gene matches. The CDR3 loop is CASSPGTGGINQPQHF. The CDR3, as DNA: TGTGCCAGCTCACCCGGGACAGGGGGCATCAATCAGCCCCAGCATTTT.

V gene TRBV20-1 combines with J gene TRBJ2-7, with a possible D match to TRBD1 (5 bases). With 1 base removed from V and 4 bases from J, the gap between germline ends came to 14 bases. Germline CDR1 is DFQATT and CDR2 is SNEGSKA (reference sequence). The CDR3 has 14 residues. The CDR3 is CSARGAGMSYEQYF. The CDR3 coding sequence is TGCAGTGCTAGAGGGGCAGGGATGAGTTACGAGCAGTACTTC.

The J gene is TRBJ1-1, the V gene TRBV27; TRBD1 matches at 10 bases. Germline CDR1 is MNHEY and CDR2 is SMNVEV (reference sequence). Unmatched junction bases numbered 7, after V lost 2 bases and J lost 10 bases. The CDR3 loop spans 14 amino acids. In nucleotides, the CDR3 is TGTGCCAGCAGTTTAGACAGGGGGCTAGGAGGAGCTTTCTTT. Protein: CASSLDRGLGGAFF.

CDR3 DNA: TGTGCCACCAGTGATCCCACGAGCAATGAGCAGTTCTTC. It specifies CATSDPTSNEQFF. J is TRBJ2-1 and V is TRBV24-1; D uncertain. The CDR3 is made up of 13 amino acids. Trimming took off 3 bases at V and 6 bases at J, with 8 bases between the two ends. Germline V lookup: CDR1 KGHDR, CDR2 SFDVKD.

The chain recombines TRBV4-3 with TRBJ1-1; a possible D gene is TRBD1 (5 bases). The germline CDR1 and CDR2 sequences are LGHNA and YSLEER. V lost 2 bases to trimming and J lost 5 bases, with 12 bases between them. The CDR3 extends over 14 amino acids. DNA of the CDR3: TGCGCCAGCAGCCAACAGGGTTATGGGACTGAAGCTTTCTTT. The encoded protein is CASSQQGYGTEAFF.

J is TRBJ2-1 and V is TRBV12-3 or TRBV12-4; D is unresolved. The V end was cut by 5 bases, the J end by 2 bases, with 13 bases between. This CDR3 comprises 15 residues. The CDR3 DNA reads as TGTGCCAGCAGTGCGTCGGTTACCCCCTACAATGAGCAGTTCTTC. Protein sequence: CASSASVTPYNEQFF.

V gene TRBV5-1 combines with J gene TRBJ2-6; the match to TRBD1 covers 8 bases. After removal of 4 bases from V and 7 bases from J, the junction contained 10 bases not matched to a gene. In germline, CDR1 is SGHRS, CDR2 YFSETQ. The CDR3 runs 16 residues. CDR3 DNA: TGCGCCAGCAGCCTAACTGGACAGGGTGGAGCCAACGTCCTGACTTTC. It codes for CASSLTGQGGANVLTF.

J is TRBJ2-1 and V is TRBV16; no reliable D call. The CDR3 is 14 residues long. Germline CDR1 is KGHSY and CDR2 is FQNENV. V was trimmed by 0 bases and J by 5 bases, leaving 8 bases between them. The CDR3 is CASSQSGLNNEQFF. CDR3 sequence (DNA): TGTGCCAGCAGCCAATCTGGGCTTAACAATGAGCAGTTCTTC.

The genes are TRBV28 and TRBJ1-3, with D hard to call. CDR3 length equals 13 residues. From germline, CDR1 is MDHEN and CDR2 SYDVKM. Trimming removed 5 bases from V and 3 bases from J, with 8 bases in between. For the CDR3, the DNA is TGTGCCAGCAGTGGAGGGTATGGAAACACCATATATTTT. Its protein is CASSGGYGNTIYF. The full variable domain, rest sourced from reference TRBV28 and TRBJ1-3, is DVKVTQSSRYLVKRTGEKVFLECVQDMDHENMFWYRQDPGLGLRLIYFSYDVKMKEKGDIPEGYSVSREKKERFSLILESASTNQTSMYLCASSGGYGNTIYFGEGSWLTVV.

V usage is TRBV15 and J usage is TRBJ2-7; 13 positions agree with TRBD2. The CDR3 totals 16 residues. The ends lost 5 bases at V and 2 bases at J; junction bases unmatched: 6. CDR1 and CDR2 from the germline V gene are LNHNV and YYDKDF (reference sequence). The CDR3 reads CATSGGLAGVPYEQYF. The CDR3 DNA is TGTGCCACCAGCGGCGGACTAGCGGGGGTGCCCTACGAGCAGTACTTC. Together with reference TRBV15 and TRBJ2-7, the CDR3 gives the full variable domain: DAMVIQNPRYQVTQFGKPVTLSCSQTLNHNVMYWYQQKSSQAPKLLFHYYDKDFNNEADTPDNFQSRRPNTSFCFLDIRSPGLGDTAMYLCATSGGLAGVPYEQYFGPGTRLTVT.

The J gene is TRBJ2-5, the V gene TRBV5-1; unclear D gene. From germline, CDR1 is SGHRS and CDR2 YFSETQ. Trimming shortened V by 4 bases and J by 5 bases, and 9 bases separated the two germline ends. This CDR3 has 12 amino acids. CDR3: CASSPAMETQYF. The CDR3, as DNA: TGCGCCAGCAGCCCGGCAATGGAGACCCAGTACTTC. Variable domain in full (rest from reference TRBV5-1 and TRBJ2-5): KAGVTQTPRYLIKTRGQQVTLSCSPISGHRSVSWYQQTPGQGLQFLFEYFSETQRNKGNFPGRFSGRQFSNSRSEMNVSTLELGDSALYLCASSPAMETQYFGPGTRLLVL.